The clone carrying this TCR beta chain has only one observation. Specified time point: patch test 1, 2 weeks after DPC sensitization. Described treatment: therapeutic diphenylcyclopropenone sensitization with weekly scalp DPC. TCRdb re-called the RACE reads with MiXCR, one entry per CDR3 protein. Seen here are some 180,000 distinct CDR3 sequences, approximately 20% observed once, and the top ten hold about 6.7%. The CDR3 covers 14 residues. Trimming at V came to 10 bases and at J to 7 bases, leaving 12 bases not matched to a gene. This specimen belongs to a study of human T cells and chemical hapten exposure.

This TCR was recovered from a woman aged 50 to 65 with alopecia areata. Some clones in this sample may be carry-over from other donors' samples. The chain links TRBV12-3 or TRBV12-4 to TRBJ2-2, with TRBD1 identical over 7 bases. Sequences were derived from whole blood, sampled in connection with sensitization to the hapten diphenylcyclopropenone (DPC). CDR3 coding DNA: TGTGCCACCAAAAGGAGGCAGGGGGACGGGGAGCTGTTTTTT. It codes for CATKRRQGDGELFF.